This T cell receptor beta chain was recorded in a study of beta chain features in type 1 diabetes. Whole-study findings and limits: Significant though moderate, a shortening of TCRB CDR3s appeared in all four CD4+ subsets of Type 1 diabetes patients.

Every isolated RNA sample was fully reverse transcribed, so sequencing captured expressed TCRB transcripts. Sequencing was performed with immunoSEQ multiplex PCR; in TCRdb, only in-frame clones are kept and a portion is missing. The data contain some 200,000 clones, approximately 16% of them singletons. Concerning this clone itself: The antigen remains undetermined.

CD4+ cells of the naive, central memory, regulatory and stem cell-like memory types were sorted via CD45RO/CCR7/CD25/CD127/CD95/CD27. The V gene end was trimmed by 4 bases and the J gene end by 7 bases; junction bases not matched to a gene: 8. CDR1 SQVTM and CDR2 ANQGSEA come from the germline V gene. This CDR3 region has 14 residues. This chain connects TRBV29-1 to TRBJ2-1; 9 positions agree with TRBD2. The specimen was naive CD4+ T cells from blood. The sequence derives from a young man with type 1 diabetes. The CDR3 region is CSVGGSGRDNEQFF. In nucleotides, the CDR3 is TGCAGCGTTGGGGGTAGCGGGAGAGATAATGAGCAGTTCTTC.